These 25 T cell receptor beta chains were sequenced from one sample in a study of T cells in Graves' hyperthyroidism and ophthalmopathy. RNA transcripts gave rise to amplified TCR beta CDR3 regions. The TCR CDR3 first-round RT-PCR relied on the HTBI primer set. MiXCR was run by TCRdb on the multiplex PCR reads, yielding one entry per CDR3 protein. The sample includes over 400,000 distinct CDR3 sequences, 14% to 15% seen only once; the top ten take 13%. The sample consisted of blood. Every receptor here comes from a man aged 18 to 30 with Graves' ophthalmopathy.

This clonotype was observed at least ten times. V is TRBV5-4 and J is TRBJ2-5; D gene ambiguous. This CDR3 has 15 residues. Trimming cost V 3 bases and J 5 bases, with 17 bases left between them. Germline-derived CDR1 and CDR2 are SGHNT and YYREEE (reference sequence). CDR3 nucleotide sequence: TGTGCCAGCAGCTATACGACTCGTACCAGGGAGACCCAGTACTTC. Translation gives CASSYTTRTRETQYF.

This clonotype was recorded at least ten times. The CDR3 spells CASSLTSGSGEQYF. CDR3 DNA sequence: TGTGCCAGCAGTCTGACTAGCGGGAGTGGCGAGCAGTACTTC. The rearrangement uses TRBV28 and TRBJ2-7, with TRBD2 identical over 12 bases. The CDR3 runs 14 residues. The V gene end was trimmed by 5 bases and the J gene end by 6 bases; junction bases not matched to a gene: 5. CDR1 and CDR2 from the germline V gene are MDHEN and SYDVKM.

The chain's CDR3 is CASSFPGQASGNTIYF. As DNA, the CDR3 is TGTGCCAGCAGCTTCCCGGGACAGGCATCTGGAAACACCATATATTTT. The J gene is TRBJ1-3, the V gene TRBV11-2; 8 nucleotides match TRBD1. The length of the CDR3 is 16 residues. Trimming cost V 3 bases and J 1 base; bases outside gene matches: 5. Germline lookup yields CDR1 SGHAT and CDR2 FQNNGV.

This clonotype was recorded a few times. The chain recombines TRBV5-4 with TRBJ2-7, with D possibly being TRBD1 or TRBD2 (5 bases each). Germline V gene lookup returns CDR1 SGHNT and CDR2 YYREEE (reference sequence). V was trimmed by 6 bases and J by 6 bases, leaving 16 bases between them. CDR3 length: 13 amino acids. CDR3 bases: TGTGCCAGCACCCAACACGGGGCGGGCGAGCAGTACTTC. Amino acid sequence: CASTQHGAGEQYF.

The chain employs TRBV7-3 and TRBJ1-6, with D maybe TRBD1 (5 bases). CDR3 length equals 15 residues. Trimming took 1 base from V and 4 from J, leaving 8 bases between them. Germline CDR1 SGHTA, CDR2 FQGTGA. CDR3 DNA: TGTGCCAGCAGCTTAAATAGGGGTTATAATTCACCCCTCCACTTT. Its translation is CASSLNRGYNSPLHF. The full variable domain, completed using reference TRBV7-3 and TRBJ1-6, is GAGVSQTPSNKVTEKGKYVELRCDPISGHTALYWYRQSLGQGPEFLIYFQGTGAADDSGLPNDRFFAVRPEGSVSTLKIQRTERGDSAVYLCASSLNRGYNSPLHFGNGTRLTVT.

This clonotype came up many times. The rearrangement uses TRBV20-1 and TRBJ1-1; D not resolved. The CDR3 is made up of 14 amino acids. V was clipped by 3 bases and J by 2 bases, with 13 bases between them. Germline CDR1 reads DFQATT; CDR2 reads SNEGSKA (reference sequence). In DNA, the CDR3 is TGCAGTGCTAGTTGGTACGGTAGAAACACTGAAGCTTTCTTT. Translation: CSASWYGRNTEAFF.

This clonotype occurred many times. The CDR3 reads CASSSRLQTEKLFF. DNA of the CDR3: TGTGCCAGCTCATCCAGACTTCAGACTGAAAAACTGTTTTTT. This chain links TRBV18 with TRBJ1-4; no clear D gene. Germline CDR1 is KGHSH and CDR2 is LQKENI. CDR3 length equals 14 residues. V lost 5 bases to trimming and J lost 7 bases, with 14 bases between them.

This clonotype came up many times. This chain uses TRBV2 with TRBJ2-5; 10 bases are shared with TRBD2. The V gene end was trimmed by 5 bases and the J gene end by 5 bases; junction bases not matched to a gene: 5. There are 14 residues in the CDR3. Per the germline V gene, CDR1 is SNHLY and CDR2 is FYNNEI. Here the CDR3 reads CASSYSGGAETQYF. CDR3 in DNA: TGTGCCAGCAGTTACAGCGGGGGGGCGGAGACCCAGTACTTC.

The chain couples TRBV13 to TRBJ2-7, with D possibly being TRBD2 (6 bases). CDR1 is PRHDT and CDR2 is FYEKMQ in the germline V gene (reference sequence). V was clipped by 0 bases and J by 7 bases, with 13 bases between them. The length of the CDR3 is 14 residues. Written as DNA, the CDR3 is TGTGCCAGCAGCTTAGGGCGCCTGGGGGGAGAGCAGTACTTC. Translated: CASSLGRLGGEQYF.

In its sample, this clonotype was seen a few times. The chain has TRBV7-9 and TRBJ2-5; either TRBD1 or TRBD2 may fit D (5 bases each). Germline lookup yields CDR1 SEHNR and CDR2 FQNEAQ (reference sequence). V lost 3 bases, J lost 5 bases, and 10 bases lay in between. This CDR3 has 13 amino acids. The CDR3 region is CASSFGGWETQYF. The CDR3 bases are TGTGCCAGCAGCTTTGGGGGATGGGAGACCCAGTACTTC.

This clonotype showed up just a few times. V usage is TRBV6-5 and J usage is TRBJ1-6; tentative D call: TRBD1 (5 bases). Trimming removed 0 bases from V and 8 bases from J, with 14 bases in between. The CDR3 runs 16 residues. Germline CDR1 is MNHEY and CDR2 is SVGAGI. CDR3 sequence (DNA): TGTGCCAGCAGTTACTCATGGGGCTTAGACGATTCACCCCTCCACTTT. This translates into CASSYSWGLDDSPLHF.

This clonotype appeared many times. The chain recombines TRBV9 with TRBJ2-7, with a tentative D call TRBD1 (5 bases). The CDR3 is 15 amino acids. V dropped 0 bases and J dropped 3 bases, with 13 bases sitting between them. Germline V gene data show CDR1 as SGDLS and CDR2 as YYNGEE. The CDR3 DNA is TGTGCCAGCAGCGTAGCTGGGCAGGGAAGCTACGAGCAGTACTTC. This encodes CASSVAGQGSYEQYF.

In its sample, this clonotype was seen a few times. V is TRBV6-1 and J is TRBJ2-6; D unclear. The CDR3 covers 16 residues. Trimming shortened V by 0 bases and J by 1 base, and 7 bases separated the two germline ends. Germline lookup yields CDR1 MNHNS and CDR2 SASEGT. CDR3 region: CASSEARFSGANVLTF. The CDR3 DNA is TGTGCCAGCAGTGAAGCGCGGTTTTCTGGGGCCAACGTCCTGACTTTC.

This clonotype occurred a few times. The rearrangement links TRBV4-1 to TRBJ2-1; 9 nucleotides agree with TRBD2. The germline CDR1 and CDR2 sequences are MGHRA and YSYEKL. V trimming: 2 bases; J trimming: 7 bases; junction bases outside the gene matches: 6. This CDR3 is 15 amino acids long. The CDR3 DNA reads as TGCGCCAGCAGCCAACCCGGGACTAGCACAAATGAGCAGTTCTTC. Protein sequence: CASSQPGTSTNEQFF.

This clonotype was counted at least ten times. V gene TRBV2 combines with J gene TRBJ2-7, with 9 bases identical to TRBD1. The CDR3 contains 11 residues. The germline gives CDR1 SNHLY, CDR2 FYNNEI. With 10 bases clipped from V and 9 bases from J, the junction kept 7 bases outside the gene matches. The CDR3 DNA follows: TGTGCCACCACCTTGACAGGGGGGCAGTACTTC. It yields the protein CATTLTGGQYF.

This chain uses TRBV20-1 with TRBJ2-1; TRBD1 might be the D (6 bases). CDR3 length: 12 residues. The V gene's germline CDR1 is DFQATT and CDR2 SNEGSKA (reference sequence). V was clipped by 5 bases and J by 6 bases, with 11 bases between them. CDR3 nucleotides: TGCAGTGCTCGCAGAGGGGGCAATGAGCAGTTCTTC. Amino acid sequence: CSARRGGNEQFF.

This clonotype occurred a few times. This rearrangement joins TRBV18 to TRBJ2-3; 13 positions match TRBD2. The CDR3 extends over 18 amino acids. The J segment lost 0 bases and the V segment lost 6 bases, leaving 9 bases of the junction unmatched. CDR1 is KGHSH, CDR2 LQKENI, per germline. Here the CDR3 reads CASSPNGLAGASTDTQYF. The DNA for the CDR3 is TGTGCCAGCTCGCCGAACGGACTAGCGGGGGCTAGCACAGATACGCAGTATTTT.

The CDR3 coding sequence is TGTGCCAGCAGTCGGACAGGGAAGCAGCCCCAGCATTTT. This sequence encodes CASSRTGKQPQHF. The chain carries TRBV6-1 and TRBJ1-5; TRBD1 agrees at 8 bases. Looked up from germline, CDR1 is MNHNS and CDR2 is SASEGT. With 5 bases clipped from V and 7 bases from J, the junction kept 4 bases outside the gene matches. The CDR3 has 13 amino acids.

The J gene is TRBJ2-1, the V gene TRBV27; TRBD2 aligns across 8 bases. Per germline, CDR1 MNHEY and CDR2 SMNVEV (reference sequence). The length of the CDR3 is 15 residues. Unmatched junction bases numbered 2, after V lost 0 bases and J lost 4 bases. The CDR3 DNA reads as TGTGCCAGCAGTTTATCGTCTAGCGGGTACAATGAGCAGTTCTTC. Its protein product is CASSLSSSGYNEQFF.

This clonotype has at least ten counts. The chain combines TRBV2 with TRBJ2-7; possible D gene TRBD2, 5 bases. The germline CDR1 and CDR2 sequences are SNHLY and FYNNEI. CDR3 length equals 11 residues. Trimming took off 5 bases at V and 6 bases at J, with 8 bases between the two ends. The CDR3: CASSPEGEQYF. As DNA, the CDR3 is TGTGCCAGCAGTCCTGAGGGCGAGCAGTACTTC.

This clonotype occurred once. The chain recombines TRBV19 with TRBJ2-1, with TRBD2 matching 10 bases. V was clipped by 2 bases and J by 6 bases; unmatched bases: 4. The CDR3 runs to 15 residues. Germline-derived CDR1 and CDR2 are LNHDA and SQIVND (reference sequence). As DNA, the CDR3 is TGTGCCAGTAGTATAAAACTAGCGGGAAGCAATGAGCAGTTCTTC. Its translation: CASSIKLAGSNEQFF. Together with reference TRBV19 and TRBJ2-1, the CDR3 gives the full variable domain: DGGITQSPKYLFRKEGQNVTLSCEQNLNHDAMYWYRQDPGQGLRLIYYSQIVNDFQKGDIAEGYSVSREKKESFPLTVTSAQKNPTAFYLCASSIKLAGSNEQFFGPGTRLTVL.

In this sample, this clonotype turned up once. The V and J genes are TRBV4-2 and TRBJ1-2; possible D gene TRBD1, 5 bases. The CDR3 extends over 16 amino acids. The ends were cut back, 0 bases at V and 8 bases at J, with 19 bases in the middle. The germline gives CDR1 LGHNA, CDR2 YNFKEQ. CDR3 bases: TGTGCCAGCAGCCAAGAGGGCGAGGGGCCCCTTCGGGGCTACACCTTC. Its translation: CASSQEGEGPLRGYTF.

The V call is TRBV20-1, the J call TRBJ2-2, with TRBD2 as a possible D gene (6 bases). The CDR3 runs to 15 residues. CDR1 is DFQATT, CDR2 SNEGSKA, per germline (reference sequence). V was cut by 3 bases and J by 5 bases, with 16 bases left in between. For the CDR3, the DNA is TGCAGTGCTAGTGGCCCCCCGGAGGGTACCGGGGAGCTGTTTTTT. This translates into CSASGPPEGTGELFF.

This clonotype has a count of ten or more. The chain recombines TRBV24-1 with TRBJ2-1, with 9 positions matching TRBD2. Trimming cost V 0 bases and J 5 bases; bases outside gene matches: 4. From germline, CDR1 is KGHDR and CDR2 SFDVKD. CDR3 size: 16 residues. The CDR3 here is CATSDLRAGGNNEQFF. DNA for the CDR3: TGTGCCACCAGTGATTTGAGGGCGGGGGGGAACAATGAGCAGTTCTTC.

The genes are TRBV6-1 and TRBJ2-5; possible D gene TRBD2, 5 bases. Per germline, CDR1 MNHNS and CDR2 SASEGT. CDR3 size: 14 residues. Trimming removed 0 bases at V and 5 bases at J, with 10 bases between. CDR3 sequence: CASSEARVGETQYF. The CDR3 bases are TGTGCCAGCAGTGAAGCGAGGGTGGGGGAGACCCAGTACTTC.